This TCR beta chain was identified in a study of T cells in Graves' hyperthyroidism and ophthalmopathy. Lactation, pregnancy, other autoimmune disease or uncontrolled infection excluded patients. Germline CDR1 is ENHRY and CDR2 is SYGVKD. V was cut by 2 bases and J by 0 bases, with 5 bases left in between. The CDR3 spans 14 residues. About this clonotype itself: Just one base apart from a much larger clone, this may be a read error.

Amplification targeted TCR beta CDR3 regions from RNA transcripts. An initial round of RT-PCR targeting the TCR CDR3 relied on the HTBI primer set. Using its own MiXCR run on the multiplex PCR reads, TCRdb lists one record per CDR3 protein. The sample includes about 640,000 distinct CDR3 sequences, just under 45% of them seen just once. This TCR was recovered from an adult man with Graves' disease, either hyperthyroidism or ophthalmopathy (not recorded which). The chain recombines TRBV10-3 with TRBJ1-3; D unclear. Sequences were obtained from peripheral blood or thyroid tissue (not recorded which). CDR3 in amino acids: CAISEGNSGNTIYF. CDR3 DNA: TGTGCCATCAGTGAGGGAAACTCTGGAAACACCATATATTTT.